Given below is one T cell receptor beta chain in context. The antigen remains undetermined. These data come from a study of cytomegalovirus exposure and HLA in healthy donors. Study outcomes and limitations: A later analysis reportedly identified an Asian-associated ancestry cluster as carrying fewer N-insertions than the 666-donor mean.

The PCR contained 60 Vbeta and 13 Jbeta primers. TCRdb keeps only in-frame clones here, not all; method: immunoSEQ multiplex PCR. The table for this sample gives 50,000 to 70,000 clones. This CDR3 region has 15 residues. The germline V gene encodes CDR1 MGHDK and CDR2 SYGVNS. Trimming stripped 1 base from V and 3 bases from J, with 12 bases between. The sample was PBMCs. The sequence derives from a woman in her late teens or twenties in good health and CMV-seronegative. J is TRBJ1-1 and V is TRBV25-1; D is uncertain. The CDR3 bases are TGTGCCAGCAGTGAATCGAGGGCAGTCGACACTGAAGCTTTCTTT. As protein: CASSESRAVDTEAFF. The variable domain in full, with the rest retrieved from reference TRBV25-1 and TRBJ1-1, is EADIYQTPRYLVIGTGKKITLECSQTMGHDKMYWYQQDPGMELHLIHYSYGVNSTEKGDLSSESTVSRIRTEHFPLTLESARPSHTSQYLCASSESRAVDTEAFFGQGTRLTVV.